Described below is a single T cell receptor (beta chain) sequence and its context. The sample comes from a study of cytomegalovirus exposure and HLA in healthy donors. Unmatched junction bases numbered 5, after V lost 4 bases and J lost 8 bases. The CDR3 covers 13 residues. Germline CDR1 SGHDN, CDR2 FVKESK. The primer mix had 60 Vbeta and 13 Jbeta primers. Generated by immunoSEQ multiplex PCR, the TCRdb table keeps only in-frame clones and is missing some. Here the sample spans about 160,000 clones, more than 70% being singletons. Sequencing was carried out using PBMCs. This clonotype was sampled from a male donor in good health and CMV-seropositive. This chain uses TRBV14 with TRBJ1-2; TRBD1 matches at 9 bases. The CDR3 is CASSPGQGFGYTF. Here the CDR3 DNA reads TGTGCCAGCAGCCCTGGACAGGGGTTCGGCTACACCTTC.